The present T cell receptor (beta chain) was sequenced within a study of post-analysis software for immune sequencing data (dated by TCRdb to 2013 to 2016). About the investigation overall: Relapsing-remitting, secondary progressive and progressive-relapsing multiple sclerosis were recorded as disease courses, and subtype annotation was lacking for some patients. The patient repertoires were set against eleven to twelve previously published healthy control repertoires from donors whose ages ranged from roughly 6 to 27 years. A subset of samples was prepared in parallel using single-end sample barcoding, then pooled and co-amplified after Illumina adapter ligation. The research as a whole found: Direct clustering with F measure showed strong co-clustering of samples prepared in the same batch, prompting a batch-effect correction. Patients showed significantly higher frequencies than controls for five TRBV segments, among them TRBV5-6, TRBV5-1 and TRBV20-1. Significantly lower normalized Chao1 diversity was found in multiple sclerosis patients than in controls, suggesting substantial peripheral T-cell clonal expansion. The control group was slightly older than the multiple sclerosis patient group.

Libraries were made using PCR. The instrument was an Illumina HiSeq 2500. To reduce PCR and sequencing biases, unique molecular identifiers were incorporated into the TCR beta cDNA libraries. Per 1 to 10 million input T cells, some 500,000 cDNA molecules were obtained, such that each molecule approximated one T cell. The patient libraries were prepared and sequenced with the same protocol used for the earlier healthy control dataset. Samples belonging to the same batch were prepared together, multiplexed and sequenced on a shared HiSeq lane. The study's processing was this. Raw barcoded reads were processed with MIGEC, discarding single-read molecular identifier groups before consensus assembly and CDR3 extraction. VDJtools was used for post-analysis of the clonotype tables, and diversity was normalized by down-sampling every dataset to the size of the smallest sample. To correct batch-related cross-sample contamination, repertoire overlap clustering matched CDR3 amino acid sequences but not nucleotide sequences. TCRdb applied fastp at Q25 and MiXCR to the public reads, then kept only in-frame beta chains. Here each entry gathers all rows of one CDR3 protein and keeps the most common genes and DNA. In this record, the V and J calls reflect TCRdb's handling and not the investigators' own analysis. This sample lists more than 500,000 distinct CDR3 sequences; approximately 34% were detected once. The biggest ten clones account for around 6% of the sample.

To demonstrate the VDJtools post-analysis software, the study profiled TCR beta repertoires from the peripheral blood of some 13 young patients with multiple sclerosis. The multiple sclerosis patients were children and adolescents between roughly 6 and 17 years of age. The CDR3 numbers 14 residues from cysteine through phenylalanine. Solely the CDR3 DNA is kept, with 42 bases framed from the first base. The germline V gene encodes CDR1 SGHTA and CDR2 FQGTGA. This clonotype has more than one count but fewer than ten. Its antigen remains unidentified. Per-nucleotide qualities are absent, and no much larger clonotype sits a single base away.

Input material: blood. The sequence was obtained from a girl aged 2-17 years with multiple sclerosis. This receptor chain uses TRBV7-3 and TRBJ2-5; 7 of the junction bases match TRBD2. The J call is in doubt because the DNA end fits TRBJ2-7 better. The bases read TGTGCCAGCAGCTCGCGGGGGTCGACGGACGAGCAGTACTTC. Its protein product is CASSSRGSTDEQYF.